This TCR beta chain was sequenced for a study of cytomegalovirus exposure and HLA in healthy donors. Study-wide results and caveats: Clonal expansion, a later analysis showed, was greater in HLA-associated TCR beta chains than in equally common others.

Points on this clone: As yet, its antigen is unknown.

Germline V gives CDR1 GTSNPN, CDR2 SVGIG (reference sequence). This CDR3 is 14 amino acids long. V was trimmed by 3 bases and J by 0 bases, leaving 9 bases between them. PCR used 60 Vbeta primers and 13 Jbeta primers. TCRdb's copy holds only in-frame clones and misses some; the assay was immunoSEQ multiplex PCR. The sample shows fewer than 150,000 clones, more than 75% of them seen only once. This TCR came from a man aged 18 to 30 in good health and CMV-seronegative. The chain joins TRBV30 to TRBJ1-3; the D is unclear. What was sequenced was PBMCs. CDR3 region: CAWRASGSGNTIYF. CDR3 DNA sequence: TGTGCCTGGAGGGCCTCGGGCTCTGGAAACACCATATATTTT.